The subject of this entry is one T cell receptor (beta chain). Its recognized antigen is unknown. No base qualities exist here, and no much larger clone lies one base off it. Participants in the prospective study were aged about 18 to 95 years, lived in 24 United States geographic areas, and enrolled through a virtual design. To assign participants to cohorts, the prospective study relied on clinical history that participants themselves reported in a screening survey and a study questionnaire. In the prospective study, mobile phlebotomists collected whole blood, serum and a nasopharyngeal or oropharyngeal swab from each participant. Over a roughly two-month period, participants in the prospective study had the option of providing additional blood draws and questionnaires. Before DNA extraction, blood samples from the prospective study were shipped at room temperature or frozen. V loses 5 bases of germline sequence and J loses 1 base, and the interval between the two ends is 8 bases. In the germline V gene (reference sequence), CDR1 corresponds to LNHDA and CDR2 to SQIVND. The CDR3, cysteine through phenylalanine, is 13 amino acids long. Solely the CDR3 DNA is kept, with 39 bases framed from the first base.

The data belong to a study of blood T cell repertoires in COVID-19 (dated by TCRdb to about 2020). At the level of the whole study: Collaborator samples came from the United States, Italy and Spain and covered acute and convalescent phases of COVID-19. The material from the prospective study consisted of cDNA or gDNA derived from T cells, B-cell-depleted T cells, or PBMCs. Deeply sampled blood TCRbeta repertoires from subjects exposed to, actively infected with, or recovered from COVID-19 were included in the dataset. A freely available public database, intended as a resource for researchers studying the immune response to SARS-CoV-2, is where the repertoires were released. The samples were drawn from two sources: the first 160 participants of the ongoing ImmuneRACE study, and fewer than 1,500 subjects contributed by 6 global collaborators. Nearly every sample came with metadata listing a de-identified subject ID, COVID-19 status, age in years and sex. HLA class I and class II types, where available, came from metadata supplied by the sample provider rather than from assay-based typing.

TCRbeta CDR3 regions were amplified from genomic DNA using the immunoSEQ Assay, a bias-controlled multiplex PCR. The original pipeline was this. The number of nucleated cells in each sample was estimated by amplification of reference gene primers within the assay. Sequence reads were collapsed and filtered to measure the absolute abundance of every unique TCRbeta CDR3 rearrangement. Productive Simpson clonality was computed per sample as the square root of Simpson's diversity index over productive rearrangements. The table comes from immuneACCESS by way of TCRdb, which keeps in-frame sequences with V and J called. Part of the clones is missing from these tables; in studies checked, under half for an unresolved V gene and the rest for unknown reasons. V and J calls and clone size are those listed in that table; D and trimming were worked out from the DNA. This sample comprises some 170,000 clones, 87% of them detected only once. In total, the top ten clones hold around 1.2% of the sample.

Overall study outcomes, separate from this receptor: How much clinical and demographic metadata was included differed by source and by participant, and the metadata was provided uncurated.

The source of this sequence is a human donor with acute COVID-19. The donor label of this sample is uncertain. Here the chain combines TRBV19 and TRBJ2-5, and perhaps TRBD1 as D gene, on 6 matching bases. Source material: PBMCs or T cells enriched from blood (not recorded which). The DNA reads TGTGCCAGTAGTCGGACAGCCCAAGAGACCCAGTACTTC. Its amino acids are CASSRTAQETQYF.